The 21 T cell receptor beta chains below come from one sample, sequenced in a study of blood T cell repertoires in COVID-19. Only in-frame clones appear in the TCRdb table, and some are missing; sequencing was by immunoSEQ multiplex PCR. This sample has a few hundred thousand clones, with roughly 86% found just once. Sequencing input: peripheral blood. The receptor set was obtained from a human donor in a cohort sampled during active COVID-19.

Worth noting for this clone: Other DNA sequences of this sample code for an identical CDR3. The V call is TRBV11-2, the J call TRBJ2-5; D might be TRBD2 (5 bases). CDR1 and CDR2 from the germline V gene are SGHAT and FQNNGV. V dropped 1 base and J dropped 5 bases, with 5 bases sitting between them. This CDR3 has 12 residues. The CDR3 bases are TGTGCCAGCAGCTTAGGGAGGGAGACCCAGTACTTC. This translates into CASSLGRETQYF.

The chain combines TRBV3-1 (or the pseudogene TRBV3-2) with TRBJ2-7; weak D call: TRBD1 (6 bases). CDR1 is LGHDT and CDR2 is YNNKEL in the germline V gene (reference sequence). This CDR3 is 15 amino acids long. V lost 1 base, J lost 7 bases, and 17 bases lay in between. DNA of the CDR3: TGTGCCAGCAGCCAAGCCTTTGATCGAAGGGGGGAGCAGTACTTC. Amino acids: CASSQAFDRRGEQYF.

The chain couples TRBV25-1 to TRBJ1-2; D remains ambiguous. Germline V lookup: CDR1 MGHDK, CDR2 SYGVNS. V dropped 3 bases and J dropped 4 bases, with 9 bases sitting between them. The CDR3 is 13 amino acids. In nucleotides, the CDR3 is TGTGCCAGCAGTGAGGGCCTTTCCTATGGCTACACCTTC. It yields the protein CASSEGLSYGYTF.

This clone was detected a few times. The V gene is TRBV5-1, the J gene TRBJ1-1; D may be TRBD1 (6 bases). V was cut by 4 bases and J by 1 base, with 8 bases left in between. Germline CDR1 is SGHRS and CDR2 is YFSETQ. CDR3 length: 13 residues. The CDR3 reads CASSAQGNTEAFF. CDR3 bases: TGCGCCAGCAGCGCACAGGGGAACACTGAAGCTTTCTTT.

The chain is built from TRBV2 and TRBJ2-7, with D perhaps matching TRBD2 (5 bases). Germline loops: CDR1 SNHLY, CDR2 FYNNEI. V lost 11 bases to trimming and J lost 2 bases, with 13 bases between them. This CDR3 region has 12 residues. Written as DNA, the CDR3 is TGTGCCGGAGGAATTATTCCCTACGAGCAGTACTTC. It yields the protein CAGGIIPYEQYF.

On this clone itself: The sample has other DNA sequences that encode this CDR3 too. Here the CDR3 DNA reads TGTGCCAGCAGTTACTCGAGAGACTCTTCCTACGAGCAGTACTTC. This gives the protein CASSYSRDSSYEQYF. The V gene is TRBV6-5, the J gene TRBJ2-7; D remains ambiguous. CDR3 size: 15 residues. The V end was cut by 0 bases, the J end by 1 base, with 10 bases between. In germline, CDR1 is MNHEY, CDR2 SVGAGI.

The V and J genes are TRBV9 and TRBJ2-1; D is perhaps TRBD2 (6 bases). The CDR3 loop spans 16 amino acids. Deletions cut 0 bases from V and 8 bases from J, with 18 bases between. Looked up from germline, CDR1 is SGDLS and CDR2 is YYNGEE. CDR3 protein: CASSVGTSLPVDEQFF. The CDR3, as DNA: TGTGCCAGCAGCGTAGGAACTAGCCTGCCAGTCGATGAGCAGTTCTTC. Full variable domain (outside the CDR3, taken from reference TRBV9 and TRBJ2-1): DSGVTQTPKHLITATGQRVTLRCSPRSGDLSVYWYQQSLDQGLQFLIQYYNGEERAKGNILERFSAQQFPDLHSELNLSSLELGDSALYFCASSVGTSLPVDEQFFGPGTRLTVL.

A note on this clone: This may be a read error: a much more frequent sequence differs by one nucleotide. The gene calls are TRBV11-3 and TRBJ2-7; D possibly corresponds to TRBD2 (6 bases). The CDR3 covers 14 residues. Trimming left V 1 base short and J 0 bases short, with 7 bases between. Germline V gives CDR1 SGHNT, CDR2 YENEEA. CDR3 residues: CASSLAGSSYEQYF. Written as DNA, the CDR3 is TGTGCCAGCAGCTTAGCCGGGAGCTCCTACGAGCAGTACTTC.

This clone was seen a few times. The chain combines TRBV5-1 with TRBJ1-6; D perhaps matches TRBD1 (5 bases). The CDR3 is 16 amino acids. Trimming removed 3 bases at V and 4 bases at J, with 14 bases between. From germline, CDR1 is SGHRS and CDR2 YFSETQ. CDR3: CASSSQMTAYNSPLHF. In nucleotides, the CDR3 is TGCGCCAGCAGCTCACAGATGACAGCATATAATTCACCCCTCCACTTT.

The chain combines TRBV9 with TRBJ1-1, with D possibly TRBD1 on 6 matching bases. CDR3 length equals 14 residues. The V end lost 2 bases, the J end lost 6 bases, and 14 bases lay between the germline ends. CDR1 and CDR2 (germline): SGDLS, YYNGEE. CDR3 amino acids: CASSVLTGTAEAFF. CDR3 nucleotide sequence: TGTGCCAGCAGCGTCTTAACAGGGACCGCTGAAGCTTTCTTT.

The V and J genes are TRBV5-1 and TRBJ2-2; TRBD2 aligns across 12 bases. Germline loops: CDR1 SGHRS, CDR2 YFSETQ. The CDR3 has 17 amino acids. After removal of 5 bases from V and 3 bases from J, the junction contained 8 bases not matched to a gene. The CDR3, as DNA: TGCGCCAGCAGTCTTCCTAGCGGGAGGGGGCACACCGGGGAGCTGTTTTTT. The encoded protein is CASSLPSGRGHTGELFF.

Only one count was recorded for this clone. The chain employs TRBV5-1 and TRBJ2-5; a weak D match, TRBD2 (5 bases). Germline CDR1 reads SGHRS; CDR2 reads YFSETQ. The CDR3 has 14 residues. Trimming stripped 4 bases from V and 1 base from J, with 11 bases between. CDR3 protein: CASSLRTSQETQYF. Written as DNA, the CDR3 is TGCGCCAGCAGCCTCAGAACTAGCCAAGAGACCCAGTACTTC.

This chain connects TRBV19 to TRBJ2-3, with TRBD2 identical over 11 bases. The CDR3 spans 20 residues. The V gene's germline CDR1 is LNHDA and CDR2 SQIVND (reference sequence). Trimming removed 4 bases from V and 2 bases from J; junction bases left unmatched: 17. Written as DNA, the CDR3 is TGTGCCAGTAGTACGACCCCCCGAATCCTAGCGGGGGGCCTCACAGATACGCAGTATTTT. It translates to CASSTTPRILAGGLTDTQYF.

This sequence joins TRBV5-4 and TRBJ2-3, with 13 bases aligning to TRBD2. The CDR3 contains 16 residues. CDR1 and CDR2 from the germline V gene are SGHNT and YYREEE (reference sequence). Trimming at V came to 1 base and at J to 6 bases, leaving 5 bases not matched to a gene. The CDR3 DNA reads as TGTGCCAGCAGCTTGACTAGCGGGGGGGCATGGGATACGCAGTATTTT. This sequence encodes CASSLTSGGAWDTQYF.

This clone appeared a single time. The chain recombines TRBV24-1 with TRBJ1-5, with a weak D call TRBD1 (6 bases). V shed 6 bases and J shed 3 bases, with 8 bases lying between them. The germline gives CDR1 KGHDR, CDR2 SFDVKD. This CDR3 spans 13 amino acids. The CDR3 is CATSLGANQPQHF. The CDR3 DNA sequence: TGTGCCACCAGTCTGGGGGCCAATCAGCCCCAGCATTTT.

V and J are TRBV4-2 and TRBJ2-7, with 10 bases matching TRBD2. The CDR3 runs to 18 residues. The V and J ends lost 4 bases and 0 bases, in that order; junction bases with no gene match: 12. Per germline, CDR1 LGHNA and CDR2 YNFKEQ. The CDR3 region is CASSPGRSSGGSSYEQYF. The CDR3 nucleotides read TGTGCCAGCAGCCCAGGTCGATCTAGCGGGGGTAGCTCCTACGAGCAGTACTTC.

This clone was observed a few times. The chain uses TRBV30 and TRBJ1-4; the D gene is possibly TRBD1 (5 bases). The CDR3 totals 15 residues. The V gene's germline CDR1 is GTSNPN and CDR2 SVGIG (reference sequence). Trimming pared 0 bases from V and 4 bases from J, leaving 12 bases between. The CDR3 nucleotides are TGTGCCTGGAGTGTATCTGGACAAATTAATGAAAAACTGTTTTTT. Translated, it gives CAWSVSGQINEKLFF. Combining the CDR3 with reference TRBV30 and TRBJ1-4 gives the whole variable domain SQTIHQWPATLVQPVGSPLSLECTVEGTSNPNLYWYRQAAGRGLQLLFYSVGIGQISSEVPQNLSASRPQDRQFILSSKKLLLSDSGFYLCAWSVSGQINEKLFFGSGTQLSVL.

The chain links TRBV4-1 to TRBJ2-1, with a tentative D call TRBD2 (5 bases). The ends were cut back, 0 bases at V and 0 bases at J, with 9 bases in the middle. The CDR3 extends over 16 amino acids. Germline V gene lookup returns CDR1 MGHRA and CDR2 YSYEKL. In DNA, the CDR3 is TGCGCCAGCAGCCAAGAAGCGGTTAGCTCCTACAATGAGCAGTTCTTC. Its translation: CASSQEAVSSYNEQFF.

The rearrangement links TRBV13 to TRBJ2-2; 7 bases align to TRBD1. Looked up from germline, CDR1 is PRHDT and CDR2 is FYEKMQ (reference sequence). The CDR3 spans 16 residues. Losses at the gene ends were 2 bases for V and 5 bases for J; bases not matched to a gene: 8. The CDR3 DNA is TGTGCCAGCAGCTTATTGAACAGACAGGGTACCGGGGAGCTGTTTTTT. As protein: CASSLLNRQGTGELFF.

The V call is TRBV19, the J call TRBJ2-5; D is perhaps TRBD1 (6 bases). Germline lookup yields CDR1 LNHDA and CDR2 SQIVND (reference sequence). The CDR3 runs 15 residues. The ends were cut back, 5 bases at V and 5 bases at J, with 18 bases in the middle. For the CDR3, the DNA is TGTGCCAGTAGTGAAGTGGACAGATACGGGGAGACCCAGTACTTC. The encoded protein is CASSEVDRYGETQYF.

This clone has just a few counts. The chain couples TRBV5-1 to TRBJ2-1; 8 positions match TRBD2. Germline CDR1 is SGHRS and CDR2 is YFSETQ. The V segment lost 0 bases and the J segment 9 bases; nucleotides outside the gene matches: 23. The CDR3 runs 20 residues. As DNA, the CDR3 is TGCGCCAGCAGCTTGGAACCACAGGGTTTGTTTGGCCTAGCGGGTTCTGAGCAGTTCTTC. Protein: CASSLEPQGLFGLAGSEQFF.